This section outlines one T cell receptor (beta chain) sequence together with its context. Its matching antigen is unknown. A read error may account for a junction end that differs from germline. This CDR3 has 15 amino acids. Germline V gene data show CDR1 as LNHDA and CDR2 as SQIVND (reference sequence). A CD8+CD4-CCR7+CD45RA+ gate was used to sort naive CD8 T cells. A single record per CDR3 protein comes from TCRdb applying MiXCR to the PCR reads. Of 40,000 to 45,000 distinct CDR3 sequences in the sample, nearly 25% are singletons; the top ten hold about 0.93%. These data come from a study of molecular identifiers for immune sequencing clone quantification. Study-wide findings and caveats: Barcode-sharing identical TCR molecules could underestimate highly expanded clone sizes.

The sequence derives from a human donor in good health. Some libraries in this study had Jurkat cell RNA spiked in. This chain links TRBV19 with TRBJ1-1, with a tentative D call TRBD1 (5 bases). The sample comprised naive CD8+ T cells from blood, with Jurkat cell RNA spiked in. Subset in this sample: FACS-sorted CD8+CD4-CCR7+CD45RA+ naive T cells. The CDR3 nucleotides are TGTGCGAGTAGTATTTGGGGGTCGGGGATCACTGAAGCTTTCTTT. Translated: CASSIWGSGITEAFF.